This T cell receptor (beta chain) was sequenced in a study of blood T cell repertoires in COVID-19. Turning to the study itself: COVID-19 samples collected from the United States, Italy and Spain covered acute and convalescent phases.

Sequencing used immunoSEQ multiplex PCR; TCRdb keeps in-frame clones, though not all of them. The sample comprises more than 350,000 clones, 75% to 90% of which are singletons, and roughly 1% rests with the top ten. Adults between about 18 and 89 years of age took part from 24 US areas. Recovered participants had two consecutive negative NP/OP PCR tests, healthcare professional clearance, or symptom resolution. The sample consisted of PBMCs or T cells enriched from blood (not recorded which). The sequence was collected from a man younger than 35 who had recovered from COVID-19.

This CDR3 is CASSLTGANTGELFF. CDR3 nucleotide sequence: TGTGCCAGCAGTTTGACAGGGGCGAACACCGGGGAGCTGTTTTTT. The chain couples TRBV6-5 to TRBJ2-2; 8 nucleotides line up with TRBD1. In germline, CDR1 is MNHEY, CDR2 SVGAGI. The CDR3 spans 15 residues. J lost 0 bases, V lost 4 bases, and 1 base had no gene match.